A single sample gave rise to the 5 T cell receptor beta chains below, sequenced in a study of blood T cell repertoires in COVID-19. TCRdb keeps only in-frame clones here, not all; method: immunoSEQ multiplex PCR. The data hold roughly 240,000 clones, with 80% to 90% observed a single time. Sequencing was performed on peripheral blood. All receptors come from a man between 40 and 49 years old who had recovered from COVID-19.

This clone was observed a handful of times. The chain combines TRBV2 with TRBJ1-5, with 7 bases matching TRBD1. The trim removed 6 bases at V and 3 bases at J, leaving 5 bases unmatched. This CDR3 comprises 14 residues. The V gene's germline CDR1 is SNHLY and CDR2 FYNNEI. CDR3 nucleotides: TGTGCCAGCAGCCAAGGGACAGACAATCAGCCCCAGCATTTT. Its translation: CASSQGTDNQPQHF.

V and J are TRBV29-1 and TRBJ1-2, with TRBD1 as a possible D gene (6 bases). From germline, CDR1 is SQVTM and CDR2 ANQGSEA. Trimming removed 4 bases from V and 6 bases from J, with 9 bases in between. The CDR3 covers 11 residues. This CDR3 is CSVVSGDGYTF. For the CDR3, the DNA is TGCAGCGTTGTATCAGGGGATGGCTACACCTTC.

This clone was detected only a few times. This chain joins TRBV11-2 and TRBJ1-6; D not certain. The CDR3 runs 12 residues. Germline-derived CDR1 and CDR2 are SGHAT and FQNNGV. V lost 0 bases to trimming and J lost 11 bases, with 5 bases between them. CDR3 amino acids: CASSLDGTPLHF. The CDR3 bases are TGTGCCAGCAGCTTAGACGGGACACCCCTCCACTTT.

CDR3 amino acids: CASSLVYSGANVLTF. DNA for the CDR3: TGTGCCAGCAGTTTAGTCTACTCTGGGGCCAACGTCCTGACTTTC. The V call is TRBV27, the J call TRBJ2-6; D gene ambiguous. This CDR3 comprises 15 residues. Germline V lookup: CDR1 MNHEY, CDR2 SMNVEV (reference sequence). Trimming took 2 bases from V and 0 from J, leaving 5 bases between them.

The chain links TRBV18 to TRBJ2-7; TRBD1 matches 10 bases. CDR3 size: 15 residues. Germline V lookup: CDR1 KGHSH, CDR2 LQKENI. J gave up 3 bases and V 4 bases, and 6 bases lay outside the gene matches. In DNA form, the CDR3 reads TGTGCCAGCTCACGACCGGGACAGGGGAGCTACGAGCAGTACTTC. Protein: CASSRPGQGSYEQYF.